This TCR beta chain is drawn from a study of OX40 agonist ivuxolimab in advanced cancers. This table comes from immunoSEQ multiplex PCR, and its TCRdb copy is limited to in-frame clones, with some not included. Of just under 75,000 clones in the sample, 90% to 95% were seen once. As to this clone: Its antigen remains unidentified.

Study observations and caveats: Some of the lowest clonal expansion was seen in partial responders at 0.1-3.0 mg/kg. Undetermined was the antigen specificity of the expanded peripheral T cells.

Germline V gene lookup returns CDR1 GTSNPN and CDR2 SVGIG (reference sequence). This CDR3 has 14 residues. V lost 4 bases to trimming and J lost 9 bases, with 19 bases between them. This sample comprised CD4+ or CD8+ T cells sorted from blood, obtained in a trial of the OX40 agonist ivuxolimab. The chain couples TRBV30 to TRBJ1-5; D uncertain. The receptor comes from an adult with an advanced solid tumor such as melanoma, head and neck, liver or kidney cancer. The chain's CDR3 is CAWTPGMISGPQHF. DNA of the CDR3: TGTGCCTGGACCCCCGGGATGATTTCGGGGCCCCAGCATTTT.